This TCR beta chain was profiled in a study of PD-1 blockade in classical Hodgkin lymphoma. Sequencing used immunoSEQ multiplex PCR; TCRdb keeps in-frame clones, though not all of them. The table records roughly 31,000 clones, more than 70% of them present only once. The time point was: newly diagnosed, previously untreated cHL patient sample. Purification of CD4+ T cells from thawed PBMCs was achieved by magnetic negative selection. The sequenced sample consisted of CD4+ T cells from blood. These receptors were obtained from a human donor with classical Hodgkin lymphoma.

The genes are TRBV21-1 and TRBJ2-7. TRBV21-1 is a pseudogene locus. This CDR3 comprises 16 residues. CDR3 region: CASSKAAEKGSNEQYF. The CDR3 DNA sequence: TGTGCCAGCAGCAAAGCGGCGGAAAAAGGGTCGAACGAGCAGTACTTC.